This TCR beta chain was sequenced in a study of human T cells and chemical hapten exposure. For the study at large: Weekly diphenylcyclopropenone doses were given to patients' scalps across the approximately 22-week study. On the upper back, patch tests were applied with 0.01% DPC and read at 6 days. Study observations and caveats: While controls formed fewer of them, expanded TCRs formed significantly more large CDR3 similarity clusters.

With respect to this clonotype: Its specificity is not known.

TCRdb passed the RACE reads through MiXCR, listing each CDR3 protein once. Of about 120,000 distinct CDR3 sequences detected, less than 15% appear once; the ten largest clones hold 2.8%. V dropped 5 bases and J dropped 3 bases, with 16 bases sitting between them. This CDR3 region has 14 residues. Germline V gene data show CDR1 as DFQATT and CDR2 as SNEGSKA (reference sequence). Time point in this sample: pre-sensitization, week 0. The treatment is: therapeutic diphenylcyclopropenone sensitization with weekly scalp DPC. It was unfractionated whole blood from which total RNA was extracted. This sequence originates from a woman aged 18-35 years with alopecia areata. Some clones in this sample may be carry-over from other donors' samples. The sequencing here drew on whole blood, taken in connection with sensitization to the hapten diphenylcyclopropenone (DPC). J is TRBJ1-2 and V is TRBV20-1; weak D call: TRBD1 (6 bases). CDR3 in DNA: TGCAGTGCTTCCGGAGGGGGAAGGTACTATGGCTACACCTTC. Its translation: CSASGGGRYYGYTF.